The 7 T cell receptor beta chains in this list originate from one sample, sequenced in a study of blood T cell repertoires in COVID-19. Clones were read by immunoSEQ multiplex PCR, and TCRdb kept only the in-frame ones, dropping some. The table lists a few hundred thousand clones, around nine tenths of them singletons, with about 9.2% in the top ten. What was sequenced was peripheral blood. Receptors originate from a man aged 35-49 years who had recovered from COVID-19.

This clone appeared a few times. The chain combines TRBV5-1 with TRBJ2-3, with unresolved D. Per germline, CDR1 SGHRS and CDR2 YFSETQ. V was clipped by 0 bases and J by 4 bases, with 3 bases between them. The CDR3 length is 12 residues. The CDR3 sequence: CASSLASDTQYF. The DNA of the CDR3 is TGCGCCAGCAGCTTGGCCTCAGATACGCAGTATTTT.

This clone has only one observation. The V call is TRBV30, the J call TRBJ2-3, with 8 bases fitting TRBD2. Germline CDR1 and CDR2: GTSNPN and SVGIG (reference sequence). Trimming at V came to 8 bases and at J to 8 bases, leaving 18 bases not matched to a gene. This CDR3 has 15 residues. In nucleotides, the CDR3 is TGTGCCCGTGCCGCGGGACTAGGAGGGTCTGTTACGCAGTATTTT. This translates into CARAAGLGGSVTQYF.

The chain employs TRBV13 and TRBJ2-5; D perhaps matches TRBD2 (6 bases). V was cut by 5 bases and J by 0 bases, with 13 bases left in between. The CDR3 covers 15 residues. Germline V CDR1 and CDR2: PRHDT, FYEKMQ (reference sequence). The CDR3 DNA reads as TGTGCCAGCAGCACCCGGGGCGGGAACCAAGAGACCCAGTACTTC. Protein product: CASSTRGGNQETQYF.

V and J are TRBV9 and TRBJ2-7; TRBD2 matches at 11 bases. Trimming cost V 0 bases and J 6 bases; bases outside gene matches: 5. This CDR3 is built from 15 residues. Germline lookup yields CDR1 SGDLS and CDR2 YYNGEE. CDR3 coding DNA: TGTGCCAGCAGCGTAGAGTCGGGACTAGCGGCCGAGCAGTACTTC. Translating gives CASSVESGLAAEQYF.

The rearrangement links TRBV7-3 to TRBJ2-3; TRBD2 agrees at 8 bases. Germline values: CDR1 SGHTA, CDR2 FQGTGA. With 5 bases clipped from V and 2 bases from J, the junction kept 9 bases outside the gene matches. This CDR3 has 16 residues. The CDR3 is CASSTGLRGDTDTQYF. CDR3 bases: TGTGCCAGCAGCACCGGTTTGCGGGGGGACACAGATACGCAGTATTTT.

This rearrangement joins TRBV5-1 to TRBJ2-7; D gene unclear. The germline CDR1 and CDR2 sequences are SGHRS and YFSETQ. CDR3 size: 14 residues. Trimming removed 0 bases at V and 2 bases at J, with 9 bases between. DNA for the CDR3: TGCGCCAGCAGCTTGGCCCGGTCAACCTACGAGCAGTACTTC. Its translation: CASSLARSTYEQYF.

V is TRBV11-2 and J is TRBJ2-3; 10 bases are shared with TRBD2. Unmatched junction bases numbered 13, after V lost 3 bases and J lost 4 bases. The germline gives CDR1 SGHAT, CDR2 FQNNGV. CDR3 length: 18 amino acids. The CDR3 is CASSLGMASGGYADTQYF. In DNA form, the CDR3 reads TGTGCCAGCAGCTTGGGGATGGCTAGCGGGGGTTACGCAGATACGCAGTATTTT.